One sample yielded the 7 T cell receptor beta chains listed below, sequenced in a study of CD8 T cells in Susac syndrome. RNA was extracted with the RNeasy kit, and a quantity of roughly 0.45 to 1 ug was reverse transcribed using random hexamers. Using its own MiXCR run on the immunoSEQ multiplex PCR reads, TCRdb lists one record per CDR3 protein. The top ten hold roughly 0.29% of the sample, which has 130,000 or so distinct CDR3 sequences, about 93% seen once. The sequenced sample was CD8+ T cells from PBMCs. Receptors originate from a human donor with Susac syndrome.

The rearrangement joins TRBV9 to TRBJ2-7, with D unclear. Germline CDR1 reads SGDLS; CDR2 reads YYNGEE. Trimming took off 4 bases at V and 1 base at J, with 15 bases between the two ends. The CDR3 totals 15 residues. CDR3 protein: CASSLTDAQSYEQYF. The CDR3 DNA sequence: TGTGCCAGCAGCCTGACCGACGCGCAGTCCTACGAGCAGTACTTC.

This rearrangement joins TRBV7-2 to TRBJ2-7; TRBD2 might be the D (5 bases). Germline V gives CDR1 SGHTA, CDR2 FQGNSA. The CDR3 is 14 residues long. The V end was cut by 1 base, the J end by 5 bases, with 12 bases between. CDR3 nucleotides: TGTGCCAGCAGCTTAGGTCGAGAGGGCAACGAGCAGTACTTC. Amino acid sequence: CASSLGREGNEQYF.

This chain connects TRBV7-7 to TRBJ2-1; D is perhaps TRBD1 or TRBD2 (5 bases each). The ends were cut back, 5 bases at V and 0 bases at J, with 11 bases in the middle. CDR1 and CDR2 (germline): SSHAT, FNYEAQ (reference sequence). The CDR3 spans 15 residues. The CDR3 DNA reads TGTGCCAGCAGCCCATGGGGGAACTCCTACAATGAGCAGTTCTTC. It codes for CASSPWGNSYNEQFF. Full variable domain (outside the CDR3, taken from reference TRBV7-7 and TRBJ2-1): GAGVSQSPRYKVTKRGQDVTLRCDPISSHATLYWYQQALGQGPEFLTYFNYEAQPDKSGLPSDRFSAERPEGSISTLTIQRTEQRDSAMYRCASSPWGNSYNEQFFGPGTRLTVL.

The chain joins TRBV12-3 or TRBV12-4 to TRBJ1-1, with D maybe TRBD1 (5 bases). The CDR3 extends over 11 amino acids. V lost 3 bases, J lost 10 bases, and 9 bases lay in between. The CDR3 DNA is TGTGCCAGCAGTTTTGGGGGGAGAGCTTTCTTT. Encoded protein: CASSFGGRAFF.

The CDR3 sequence is CASSVGDVSNQPQHF. The DNA for the CDR3 is TGTGCCAGCAGCGTAGGGGATGTTAGCAATCAGCCCCAGCATTTT. The genes are TRBV9 and TRBJ1-5; no reliable D call. Germline-derived CDR1 and CDR2 are SGDLS and YYNGEE. Trimming cost V 0 bases and J 0 bases, with 7 bases left between them. CDR3 size: 15 residues.

This rearrangement joins TRBV27 to TRBJ1-1; D is ambiguous. This CDR3 is 13 amino acids long. Per the germline V gene, CDR1 is MNHEY and CDR2 is SMNVEV (reference sequence). V dropped 5 bases and J dropped 1 base, with 8 bases sitting between them. CDR3 nucleotide sequence: TGTGCCAGCAGTCTACAAGCGAACACTGAAGCTTTCTTT. It encodes CASSLQANTEAFF.

This chain links TRBV10-2 with TRBJ1-5, with 7 bases lining up with TRBD1. The ends lost 4 bases at V and 6 bases at J; junction bases unmatched: 3. This CDR3 is 13 amino acids long. Germline assignment: CDR1 WSHSY and CDR2 SAAADI. CDR3 nucleotide sequence: TGCGCCAGCAGTGGGACAGGTGGTCAGCCCCAGCATTTT. It yields the protein CASSGTGGQPQHF.